Given below is one TCR beta chain in context. No antigen is known for it. Sequencing was limited to surgery cases with top T cell transcript signatures in brain tissue. The sample originates from a study of brain T cells in children with intractable seizures. Study-wide results and caveats: Absence of clones before surgery may stem from lower sequencing depth.

The J segment lost 4 bases and the V segment lost 4 bases, leaving 18 bases of the junction unmatched. Germline values: CDR1 LGHNA, CDR2 YNFKEQ. The CDR3 totals 19 residues. Sequenced by immunoSEQ multiplex PCR; TCRdb stores in-frame clones only, minus some. In the table there are 110,000 or so clones, 90% to 95% of which are singletons. The rearrangement joins TRBV4-2 to TRBJ1-4; TRBD1 aligns across 7 bases. Specimen: peripheral blood, collected at surgery. The TCR originated in a boy younger than two with hemimegalencephaly and intractable seizures. The CDR3 loop reads CASSPRNIPGTAINEKLFF. The CDR3, as DNA: TGTGCCAGCAGCCCTCGAAATATTCCAGGGACAGCCATTAATGAAAAACTGTTTTTT.